The clone carrying this T cell receptor beta chain was detected only once. What it binds is not known. A read error may account for a junction end that differs from germline. Primers included in the PCR were 60 Vbeta and 13 Jbeta primers. TCRdb keeps only in-frame clones here, not all; method: immunoSEQ multiplex PCR. Here the sample spans 200,000 or so clones, approximately 88% being singletons. CDR1 is SEHNR and CDR2 is FQNEAQ in the germline V gene (reference sequence). There are 15 residues in the CDR3. The source of the sample is a study of cytomegalovirus exposure and HLA in healthy donors. Across the whole study: Within the Caucasian-associated ancestry cluster were roughly 81% of the roughly 380 genotyped donors. Notes on the study in general: Analyzed later, association rates of TCRs varied across HLA loci, with DRB1 most and HLA-C fewest.

The V gene is TRBV7-9, the J gene TRBJ1-6, with no clear D. The sequence was collected from a boy aged 5-17 years in good health and CMV-seronegative. Material: PBMCs. The CDR3 DNA follows: TGTTCCAGCAGCCGATCTTCCAGTGGGCTATCGACCCTCCACTTT. Encoded protein: CSSSRSSSGLSTLHF.